These 10 T cell receptor beta chains share one sample of origin, sequenced in a study of CXCR4 blockade with PD-1 therapy in pancreatic cancer (dated by TCRdb to the late 2010s). The library was made by the immunoSEQ multiplex PCR assay. TCRdb stores this immuneACCESS table with in-frame sequences only. Part of the clones is absent; in the studies checked, under half of the shortfall reflects unresolved V genes, and no reason is known for the rest. The sample records 600 to 850 clones, about a third of which are singletons. In total, the top ten clones hold 20% to 25% of the sample. Sequencing was done on a sample of tumor tissue. These receptors were taken from a human donor with pancreatic ductal adenocarcinoma.

The chain carries TRBV29-1 and TRBJ2-7; a weak D match, TRBD1 (6 bases). This CDR3 region has 12 residues. Germline-derived CDR1 and CDR2 are SQVTM and ANQGSEA. V was pared by 6 bases and J by 8 bases, with 17 bases between. The CDR3, as DNA: TGCAGCGTCGCAACCGGGACACCTCAGCAGTACTTC. Protein product: CSVATGTPQQYF.

J is TRBJ1-6 and V is TRBV2; the D is unclear. The ends were cut back, 4 bases at V and 5 bases at J, with 18 bases in the middle. The CDR3 loop spans 17 amino acids. Germline CDR1 reads SNHLY; CDR2 reads FYNNEI. In nucleotides, the CDR3 is TGTGCCAGCAGTGGTCCCGTGAATCCCGCCCATAATTCACCCCTCCACTTT. Residues: CASSGPVNPAHNSPLHF.

The chain uses TRBV19 and TRBJ2-7; D might be TRBD1 (5 bases). Per germline, CDR1 LNHDA and CDR2 SQIVND (reference sequence). Trimming removed 3 bases from V and 5 bases from J, with 14 bases in between. The CDR3 sequence is 14 residues long. DNA for the CDR3: TGTGCCAGTAGTATCTCACCCCAGGGCCACGAGCAGTACTTC. This codes for CASSISPQGHEQYF. The full variable domain, in which reference TRBV19 and TRBJ2-7 provide the parts outside the CDR3, is DGGITQSPKYLFRKEGQNVTLSCEQNLNHDAMYWYRQDPGQGLRLIYYSQIVNDFQKGDIAEGYSVSREKKESFPLTVTSAQKNPTAFYLCASSISPQGHEQYFGPGTRLTVT.

This clone came up a few times. V and J are TRBV19 and TRBJ1-4; TRBD1 might be the D (6 bases). In germline, CDR1 is LNHDA, CDR2 SQIVND (reference sequence). There are 14 residues in the CDR3. V was pared by 4 bases and J by 8 bases, with 14 bases between. CDR3 sequence: CASSTGRGDEKLFF. CDR3 DNA sequence: TGTGCCAGTAGTACGGGCAGGGGAGACGAAAAACTGTTTTTT.

J is TRBJ1-3 and V is TRBV5-1, with D perhaps matching TRBD1 (6 bases). This CDR3 has 16 amino acids. Germline V gene sequence: CDR1 SGHRS, CDR2 YFSETQ. V shed 0 bases and J shed 2 bases, with 12 bases lying between them. The CDR3 sequence is CASSLAGARAGNTIYF. For the CDR3, the DNA is TGCGCCAGCAGCTTGGCAGGGGCAAGGGCTGGAAACACCATATATTTT.

This clone has more than one count but fewer than ten. V and J are TRBV9 and TRBJ2-3, with D perhaps matching TRBD2 (6 bases). Germline CDR1 and CDR2: SGDLS and YYNGEE. The V gene lost 5 bases and the J gene lost 2 bases, with 15 bases spanning the gap. This CDR3 spans 15 amino acids. The CDR3: CASSEARDSTDTQYF. For the CDR3, the DNA is TGTGCCAGCAGTGAAGCGCGGGATTCCACAGATACGCAGTATTTT.

The chain combines TRBV18 with TRBJ2-7, with D possibly being TRBD2 (5 bases). CDR3 length: 13 residues. V lost 4 bases to trimming and J lost 4 bases, with 11 bases between them. CDR1 is KGHSH and CDR2 is LQKENI in the germline V gene. CDR3 region: CASSQAAKYEQYF. Written as DNA, the CDR3 is TGTGCCAGCTCACAAGCGGCGAAATACGAGCAGTACTTC.

J is TRBJ1-1 and V is TRBV19; 9 nucleotides line up with TRBD1. The trim removed 5 bases at V and 1 base at J, leaving 8 bases unmatched. The CDR3 is made up of 16 amino acids. CDR1 is LNHDA and CDR2 is SQIVND in the germline V gene (reference sequence). The CDR3 here is CASSVRWGQGNTEAFF. The CDR3 DNA follows: TGTGCCAGTAGTGTTCGGTGGGGACAGGGGAACACTGAAGCTTTCTTT.

This clone was counted only a few times. This chain joins TRBV12-2 and TRBJ2-7; the table calls TRBD2, which could not be checked here. TRBV12-2 is classified as a pseudogene. The CDR3 runs 16 residues. The CDR3 DNA sequence: TGTGCAAGTCGCTTAGTTCGCGGGAAAATCTCCTACGAGCAGTACTTC. Translation: CASRLVRGKISYEQYF.

The V gene is TRBV19, the J gene TRBJ2-1, with D unclear. V lost 1 base to trimming and J lost 1 base, with 8 bases between them. The CDR3 spans 15 residues. Germline lookup yields CDR1 LNHDA and CDR2 SQIVND (reference sequence). The CDR3 spells CASSIGFLSYNEQFF. Here the CDR3 DNA reads TGTGCCAGTAGTATAGGTTTCCTGTCCTACAATGAGCAGTTCTTC.